This TCR beta chain comes out of a study of blood T cell repertoires in COVID-19. Profiling relied on immunoSEQ multiplex PCR, and the TCRdb table lists in-frame clones only, not all of them. The sample has 150,000 or so clones; 65% to 85% are singletons. The specimen was PBMCs or T cells enriched from blood (not recorded which). This clonotype was obtained from a woman in her sixties or seventies who had recovered from COVID-19.

The CDR3 spells CASSPPNMNTEAFF. CDR3 nucleotide sequence: TGTGCCAGCTCACCACCTAATATGAACACTGAAGCTTTCTTT. The genes are TRBV18 and TRBJ1-1, with D unresolved. CDR3 size: 14 residues. V lost 0 bases, J lost 0 bases, and 5 bases lay in between. Per the germline V gene, CDR1 is KGHSH and CDR2 is LQKENI.